The clone carrying this T cell receptor (beta chain) was detected only a few times. Its specificity is unknown. This sample was included in a study of blood T cells in healthy people across ages. Study conclusions and caveats: The CMV status of each donor remained undetermined, and this could have confounded shifts in expanded clonotypes.

For the second PCR, which ran for about 6 to 11 cycles, a sample-barcoded 5' primer and a J-beta primer mix were used. Every cDNA molecule carried a tag from a template-switch adaptor bearing 12 random nucleotides. Each CDR3 protein is one row after TCRdb ran MiXCR on the 5' RACE reads. This table holds hundreds of thousands of distinct CDR3 sequences, roughly 20% found once. The CDR3 runs 16 residues. Germline V CDR1 and CDR2: SEHNR, FQNEAQ (reference sequence). V dropped 2 bases and J dropped 6; count of bases not matched to a gene: 8. Source material: blood. The sequence was obtained from a man aged 70 or older in good health. J is TRBJ2-3 and V is TRBV7-9; 10 bases are shared with TRBD2. The CDR3 coding sequence is TGTGCCAGCAGCTTATATAAGCGGGAGGGCCCCGATACGCAGTATTTT. This codes for CASSLYKREGPDTQYF.